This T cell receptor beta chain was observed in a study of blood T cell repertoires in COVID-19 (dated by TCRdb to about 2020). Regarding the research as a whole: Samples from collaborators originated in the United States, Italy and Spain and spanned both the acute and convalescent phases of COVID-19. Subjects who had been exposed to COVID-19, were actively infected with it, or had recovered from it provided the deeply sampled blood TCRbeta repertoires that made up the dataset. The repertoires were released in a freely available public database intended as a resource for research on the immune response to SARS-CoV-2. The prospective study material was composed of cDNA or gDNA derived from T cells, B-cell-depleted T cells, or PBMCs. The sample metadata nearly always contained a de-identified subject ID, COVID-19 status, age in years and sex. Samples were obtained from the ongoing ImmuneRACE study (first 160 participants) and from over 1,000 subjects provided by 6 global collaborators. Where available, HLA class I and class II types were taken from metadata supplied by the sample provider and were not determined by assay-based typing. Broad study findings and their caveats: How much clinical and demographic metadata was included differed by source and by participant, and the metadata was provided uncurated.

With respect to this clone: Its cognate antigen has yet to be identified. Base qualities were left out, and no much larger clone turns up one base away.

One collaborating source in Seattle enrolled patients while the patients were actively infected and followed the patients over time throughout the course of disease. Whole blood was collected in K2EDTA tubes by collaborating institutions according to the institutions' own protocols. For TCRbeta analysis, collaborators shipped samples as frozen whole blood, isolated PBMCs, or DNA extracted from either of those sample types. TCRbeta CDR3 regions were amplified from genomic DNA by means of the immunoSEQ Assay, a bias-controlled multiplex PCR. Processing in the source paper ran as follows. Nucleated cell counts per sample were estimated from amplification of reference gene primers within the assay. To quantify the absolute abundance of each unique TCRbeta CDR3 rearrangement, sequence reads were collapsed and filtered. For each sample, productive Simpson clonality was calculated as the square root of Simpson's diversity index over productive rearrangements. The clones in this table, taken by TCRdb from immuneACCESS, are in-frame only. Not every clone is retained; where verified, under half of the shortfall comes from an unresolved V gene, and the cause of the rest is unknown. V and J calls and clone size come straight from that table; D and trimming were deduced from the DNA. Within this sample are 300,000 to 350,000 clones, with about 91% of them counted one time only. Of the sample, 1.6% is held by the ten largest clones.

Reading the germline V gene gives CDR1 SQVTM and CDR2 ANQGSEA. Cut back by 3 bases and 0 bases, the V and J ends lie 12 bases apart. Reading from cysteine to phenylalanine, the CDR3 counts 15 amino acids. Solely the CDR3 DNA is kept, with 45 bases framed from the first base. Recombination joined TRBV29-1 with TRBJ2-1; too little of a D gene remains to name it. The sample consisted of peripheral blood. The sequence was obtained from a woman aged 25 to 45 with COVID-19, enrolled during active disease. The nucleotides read TGCAGCGTTGAGCTGCGCGAGAGCTCCTACAATGAGCAGTTCTTC. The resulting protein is CSVELRESSYNEQFF.